These 21 T cell receptor beta chains came from one sample sequenced in a study of blood T cell repertoires in COVID-19. Sequenced by immunoSEQ multiplex PCR; TCRdb stores in-frame clones only, minus some. The table records roughly 200,000 clones, 90% of them present only once. Material for sequencing was peripheral blood. The receptors were gathered from a man aged 45-65 years with acute or convalescent COVID-19.

The rearrangement uses TRBV18 and TRBJ1-3, with no clear D. The CDR3 length is 14 residues. V lost 3 bases and J 9 bases, leaving 15 bases between the germline ends. Germline CDR1 KGHSH, CDR2 LQKENI. In DNA, the CDR3 is TGTGCCAGCTCACCCTCGGAAGACCGCGGCACCATATATTTT. This encodes CASSPSEDRGTIYF.

The CDR3 DNA follows: TGTGCCAGCAGTTTTCTGGCGGGGGGGTACAATGAGCAGTTCTTC. Translation: CASSFLAGGYNEQFF. The rearrangement links TRBV27 to TRBJ2-1; 9 positions match TRBD2. The CDR3 has 15 amino acids. V lost 3 bases, J lost 4 bases, and 4 bases stayed unmatched. Germline CDR1 reads MNHEY; CDR2 reads SMNVEV (reference sequence).

A few counts support this clone. The chain carries TRBV28 and TRBJ2-7, with D uncertain. The CDR3 has 12 residues. V was cut by 8 bases and J by 3 bases, with 11 bases left in between. Germline V CDR1 and CDR2: MDHEN, SYDVKM. CDR3 bases: TGTGCCAGCTCCCCCTTTAACTACGAGCAGTACTTC. It yields the protein CASSPFNYEQYF.

V gene TRBV12-3 or TRBV12-4 combines with J gene TRBJ1-1; possible D gene TRBD1, 5 bases. The CDR3 extends over 13 amino acids. Trimming removed 3 bases from V and 6 bases from J, with 11 bases in between. CDR3 in DNA: TGTGCCAGCAGTTTTTCCAGGGTTCCTGAAGCTTTCTTT. Its protein is CASSFSRVPEAFF.

The rearrangement links TRBV5-1 to TRBJ2-1; TRBD2 matches at 9 bases. V lost 0 bases, J lost 8 bases, and 6 bases stayed unmatched. This CDR3 region has 15 residues. The V gene's germline CDR1 is SGHRS and CDR2 YFSETQ. CDR3: CASSLGGLAVDEQFF. The CDR3 DNA sequence: TGCGCCAGCAGCTTGGGGGGACTAGCTGTCGATGAGCAGTTCTTC.

The chain uses TRBV28 and TRBJ2-7; weak D call: TRBD1 (7 bases). With 8 bases removed from V and 0 bases from J, the gap between germline ends came to 11 bases. In germline, CDR1 is MDHEN, CDR2 SYDVKM. The CDR3 extends over 13 amino acids. This chain's CDR3 is CASGGDSSYEQYF. In nucleotides, the CDR3 is TGTGCCAGCGGAGGGGACAGCTCCTACGAGCAGTACTTC.

This rearrangement joins TRBV6-2 or TRBV6-3 to TRBJ2-7, with no clear D. The CDR3 is 15 residues long. V was clipped by 4 bases and J by 5 bases, with 18 bases between them. Looked up from germline, CDR1 is MNHEY and CDR2 is SVGEGT. In nucleotides, the CDR3 is TGTGCCAGCAGTTCCCCCGGAGCAAAAAGGAACGAGCAGTACGTC. Residues: CASSSPGAKRNEQYV.

This clone appeared once. J is TRBJ1-4 and V is TRBV7-3; the D gene is possibly TRBD1 (6 bases). Germline CDR1 and CDR2: SGHTA and FQGTGA. V gave up 6 bases and J gave up 0 bases, with 14 bases separating them. The CDR3 runs 16 residues. As DNA, the CDR3 is TGTGCCAGCAGTTACAGGGAATTATCAACTAATGAAAAACTGTTTTTT. It is translated as CASSYRELSTNEKLFF.

This clone was found a few times. This chain links TRBV28 with TRBJ1-1; the D is unclear. The CDR3 spans 12 residues. Germline lookup yields CDR1 MDHEN and CDR2 SYDVKM. V lost 4 bases and J 1 base, leaving 4 bases between the germline ends. The CDR3 region is CASSSKNTEAFF. The CDR3 DNA follows: TGTGCCAGCAGTTCCAAGAACACTGAAGCTTTCTTT. The full variable domain, completed using reference TRBV28 and TRBJ1-1, is DVKVTQSSRYLVKRTGEKVFLECVQDMDHENMFWYRQDPGLGLRLIYFSYDVKMKEKGDIPEGYSVSREKKERFSLILESASTNQTSMYLCASSSKNTEAFFGQGTRLTVV.

V and J are TRBV25-1 and TRBJ2-5; no clear D gene. Trimming pared 0 bases from V and 0 bases from J, leaving 2 bases between. Germline V gene lookup returns CDR1 MGHDK and CDR2 SYGVNS. The CDR3 covers 13 residues. This CDR3 is CASSEYNQETQYF. As DNA, the CDR3 is TGTGCCAGCAGTGAATACAACCAAGAGACCCAGTACTTC.

The J gene is TRBJ2-5, the V gene TRBV7-9, with 9 bases matching TRBD2. Germline CDR1 reads SEHNR; CDR2 reads FQNEAQ (reference sequence). The V gene end was trimmed by 5 bases and the J gene end by 3 bases; junction bases not matched to a gene: 19. There are 19 residues in the CDR3. The CDR3, as DNA: TGTGCCAGCAGCCCCTCCACGGGGATAGCGGGAGCGCGGGAAGAGACCCAGTACTTC. Its translation is CASSPSTGIAGAREETQYF.

This chain links TRBV4-1 with TRBJ2-3, with TRBD1 as a possible D gene (5 bases). The germline V gene encodes CDR1 MGHRA and CDR2 YSYEKL. V lost 6 bases and J lost 4, with 17 bases in between. CDR3 size: 15 residues. DNA for the CDR3: TGCGCCAGCAGAATAAAAGGGGTCTCTCCAGATACGCAGTATTTT. Translated, it gives CASRIKGVSPDTQYF.

For the CDR3, the DNA is TGTGCCAGCAGCAAGAAAGCAGGGTCTGGGGCCAACGTCCTGACTTTC. This sequence encodes CASSKKAGSGANVLTF. The rearrangement links TRBV5-6 to TRBJ2-6; D is possibly TRBD1 (5 bases). V was cut by 4 bases and J by 1 base, with 12 bases left in between. Germline V lookup: CDR1 SGHDT, CDR2 YYEEEE. The CDR3 covers 16 residues.

The chain employs TRBV7-3 and TRBJ1-1; maybe TRBD1 (5 bases). The CDR3 runs to 13 residues. Germline V gives CDR1 SGHTA, CDR2 FQGTGA. Trimming took off 5 bases at V and 3 bases at J, with 10 bases between the two ends. The CDR3 DNA is TGTGCCAGCAGCCCCTCGGGGGACACTGAAGCTTTCTTT. The encoded protein is CASSPSGDTEAFF.

V usage is TRBV24-1 and J usage is TRBJ1-5; D call uncertain. CDR1 is KGHDR and CDR2 is SFDVKD in the germline V gene. The V end was cut by 3 bases, the J end by 4 bases, with 6 bases between. This CDR3 has 13 residues. CDR3 coding DNA: TGTGCCACCAGTGATCAGGTAAATCAGCCCCAGCATTTT. The encoded protein is CATSDQVNQPQHF.

The V and J genes are TRBV28 and TRBJ2-1; D might be TRBD2 (6 bases). Germline CDR1 reads MDHEN; CDR2 reads SYDVKM. V lost 2 bases, J lost 11 bases, and 13 bases lay in between. CDR3 length: 13 amino acids. This CDR3 reads CASSLGTPQKQFF. The CDR3 DNA reads TGTGCCAGCAGTTTAGGGACTCCGCAGAAGCAGTTCTTC.

CDR3: CAATGVGGELFF. CDR3 bases: TGTGCCGCAACAGGGGTCGGCGGGGAGCTGTTTTTT. The rearrangement links TRBV7-9 to TRBJ2-2, with 7 positions matching TRBD1. J gave up 7 bases and V 11 bases, and 7 bases lay outside the gene matches. CDR1 is SEHNR and CDR2 is FQNEAQ in the germline V gene (reference sequence). This CDR3 region has 12 residues.

This sequence joins TRBV27 and TRBJ1-5; tentatively, D is TRBD1 (5 bases). This CDR3 region has 13 residues. The V end lost 0 bases, the J end lost 5 bases, and 5 bases lay between the germline ends. CDR1 is MNHEY, CDR2 SMNVEV, per germline (reference sequence). The CDR3 region is CASSLSGDQPQHF. As DNA, the CDR3 is TGTGCCAGCAGTTTATCAGGGGATCAGCCCCAGCATTTT.

Points on this clone: This CDR3 is also generated by other DNA sequences in the sample. The chain recombines TRBV19 with TRBJ2-5; 8 positions agree with TRBD1. Germline V CDR1 and CDR2: LNHDA, SQIVND (reference sequence). CDR3 size: 13 residues. J lost 5 bases, V lost 5 bases, and 4 bases had no gene match. CDR3 sequence (DNA): TGTGCCAGTAGTCCCCAGGGGGCTGAGACCCAGTACTTC. It encodes CASSPQGAETQYF.

The chain recombines TRBV9 with TRBJ1-5, with D uncertain. Germline V gives CDR1 SGDLS, CDR2 YYNGEE. V shed 0 bases and J shed 6 bases, with 7 bases lying between them. The CDR3 is made up of 13 amino acids. The CDR3 region has the DNA TGTGCCAGCAGCGTAGACACAGTTCAGCCCCAGCATTTT. It yields the protein CASSVDTVQPQHF.

In this sample, this clone turned up a few times. The J gene is TRBJ2-2, the V gene TRBV5-1; TRBD2 matches 12 bases. The CDR3 is 18 residues long. The V and J ends lost 4 bases and 6 bases, in that order; junction bases with no gene match: 13. CDR1 and CDR2 (germline): SGHRS, YFSETQ. The CDR3 here is CASSSGASGRAFSGELFF. CDR3 DNA: TGCGCCAGCAGCAGTGGGGCTAGCGGGAGGGCCTTTTCCGGGGAGCTGTTTTTT. The whole variable domain, filled in from reference TRBV5-1 and TRBJ2-2, reads KAGVTQTPRYLIKTRGQQVTLSCSPISGHRSVSWYQQTPGQGLQFLFEYFSETQRNKGNFPGRFSGRQFSNSRSEMNVSTLELGDSALYLCASSSGASGRAFSGELFFGEGSRLTVL.